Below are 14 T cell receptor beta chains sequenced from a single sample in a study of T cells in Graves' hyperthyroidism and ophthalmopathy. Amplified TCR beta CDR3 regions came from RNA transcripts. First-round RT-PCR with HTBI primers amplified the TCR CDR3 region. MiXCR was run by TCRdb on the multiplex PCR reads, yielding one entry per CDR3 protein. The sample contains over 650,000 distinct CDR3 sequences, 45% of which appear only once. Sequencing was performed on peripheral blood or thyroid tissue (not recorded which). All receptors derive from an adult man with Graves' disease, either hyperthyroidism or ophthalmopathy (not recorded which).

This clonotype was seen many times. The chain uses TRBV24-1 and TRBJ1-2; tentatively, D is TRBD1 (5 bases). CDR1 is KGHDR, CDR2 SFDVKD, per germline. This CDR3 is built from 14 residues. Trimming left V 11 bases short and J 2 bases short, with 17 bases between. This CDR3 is CAISGATVNYGYTF. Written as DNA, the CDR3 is TGTGCCATCTCTGGCGCGACAGTCAACTATGGCTACACCTTC.

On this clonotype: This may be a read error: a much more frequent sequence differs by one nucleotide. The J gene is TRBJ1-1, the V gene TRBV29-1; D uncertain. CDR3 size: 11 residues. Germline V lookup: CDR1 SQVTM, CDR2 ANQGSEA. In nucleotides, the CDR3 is TGCAACGTTGATCGGGACACTGAAGCTTTCTTT. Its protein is CNVDRDTEAFF.

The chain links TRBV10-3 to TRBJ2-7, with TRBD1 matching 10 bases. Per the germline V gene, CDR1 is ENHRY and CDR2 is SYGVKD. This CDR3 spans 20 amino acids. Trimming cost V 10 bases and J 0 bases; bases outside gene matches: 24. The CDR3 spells CASSQPPGQGKETGSYEQYF. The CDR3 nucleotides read TGTGCCAGCAGCCAGCCCCCGGGACAGGGGAAAGAGACGGGCTCCTACGAGCAGTACTTC.

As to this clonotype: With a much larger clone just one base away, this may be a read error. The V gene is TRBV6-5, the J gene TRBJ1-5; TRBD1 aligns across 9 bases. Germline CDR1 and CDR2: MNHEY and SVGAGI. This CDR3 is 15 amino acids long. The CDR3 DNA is TGTGCCATCAGTTACTCTACGGGACAGGGTCAGCCCCAGCATTTT. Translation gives CAISYSTGQGQPQHF.

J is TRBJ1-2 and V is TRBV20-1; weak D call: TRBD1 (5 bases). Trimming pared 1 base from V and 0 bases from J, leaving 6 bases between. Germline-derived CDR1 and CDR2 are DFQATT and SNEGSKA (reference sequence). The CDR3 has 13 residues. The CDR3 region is CSARAQANYGYTF. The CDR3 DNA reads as TGCAGTGCTAGAGCACAGGCTAACTATGGCTACACCTTC.

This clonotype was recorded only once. The CDR3 nucleotides are TGTGCCAGCAGTTCCTGGACATATGGTAATGAAAAACTGTTTTTT. It translates to CASSSWTYGNEKLFF. This sequence joins TRBV25-1 and TRBJ1-4, with a weak D call TRBD1 (5 bases). V lost 5 bases and J lost 4, with 14 bases in between. This CDR3 is 15 amino acids long. Germline V gene lookup returns CDR1 MGHDK and CDR2 SYGVNS.

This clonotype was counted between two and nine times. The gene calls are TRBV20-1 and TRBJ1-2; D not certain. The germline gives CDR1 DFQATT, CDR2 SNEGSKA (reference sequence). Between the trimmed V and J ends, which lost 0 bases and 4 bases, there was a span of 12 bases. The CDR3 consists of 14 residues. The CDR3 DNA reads TGCAGTGCTAGAGATGATCGCCAGGTCTATGGCTACACCTTC. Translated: CSARDDRQVYGYTF.

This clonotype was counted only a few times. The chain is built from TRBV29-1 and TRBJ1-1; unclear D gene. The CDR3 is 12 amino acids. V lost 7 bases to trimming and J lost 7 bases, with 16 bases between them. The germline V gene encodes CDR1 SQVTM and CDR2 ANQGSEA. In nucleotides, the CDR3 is TGCAGCGCCCACCGGGGAGGATTTGAAGCTTTCTTT. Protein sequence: CSAHRGGFEAFF.

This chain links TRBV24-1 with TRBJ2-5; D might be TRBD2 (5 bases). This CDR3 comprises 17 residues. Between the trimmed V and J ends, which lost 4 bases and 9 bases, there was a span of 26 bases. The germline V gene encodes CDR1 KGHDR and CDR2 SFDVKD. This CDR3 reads CATSDSSAGEGNQPQYF. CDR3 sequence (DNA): TGTGCCACCAGTGACTCCTCGGCCGGCGAGGGCAATCAGCCCCAGTACTTC.

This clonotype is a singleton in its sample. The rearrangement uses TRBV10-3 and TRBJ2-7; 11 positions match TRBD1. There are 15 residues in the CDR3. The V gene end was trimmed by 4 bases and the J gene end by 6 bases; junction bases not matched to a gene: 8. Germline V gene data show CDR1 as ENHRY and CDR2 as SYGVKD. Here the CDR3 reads CAISAVDRGQLEQYF. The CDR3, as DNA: TGTGCCATCAGTGCGGTGGACAGGGGGCAGCTCGAGCAGTACTTC.

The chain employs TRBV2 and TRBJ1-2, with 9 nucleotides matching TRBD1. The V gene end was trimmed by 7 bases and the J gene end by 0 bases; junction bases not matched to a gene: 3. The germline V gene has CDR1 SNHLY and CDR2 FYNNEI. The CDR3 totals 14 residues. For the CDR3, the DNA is TGTGCCAGCACCGGGACAGGGACTAACTATGGCTACACCTTC. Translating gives CASTGTGTNYGYTF.

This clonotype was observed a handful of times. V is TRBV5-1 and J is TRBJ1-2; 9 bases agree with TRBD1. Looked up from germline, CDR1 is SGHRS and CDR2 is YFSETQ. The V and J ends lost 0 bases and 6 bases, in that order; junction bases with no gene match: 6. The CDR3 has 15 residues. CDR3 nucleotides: TGCGCCAGCAGCTTGGGGGGACAGGGATGGAATGGCTACACCTTC. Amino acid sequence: CASSLGGQGWNGYTF.

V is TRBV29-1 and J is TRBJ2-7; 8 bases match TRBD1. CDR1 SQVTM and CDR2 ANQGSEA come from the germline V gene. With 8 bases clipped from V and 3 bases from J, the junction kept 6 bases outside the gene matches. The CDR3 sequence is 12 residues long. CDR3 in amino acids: CSHGTGGYEQYF. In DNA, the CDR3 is TGCAGCCACGGGACAGGAGGCTACGAGCAGTACTTC.

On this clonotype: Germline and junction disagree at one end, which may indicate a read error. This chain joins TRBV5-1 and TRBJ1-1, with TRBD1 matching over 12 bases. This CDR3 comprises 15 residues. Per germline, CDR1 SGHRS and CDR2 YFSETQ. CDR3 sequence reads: CASSPGQGAIAEAFF. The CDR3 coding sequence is TGTGCCAGTAGTCCGGGACAGGGGGCGATCGCTGAAGCTTTCTTT.